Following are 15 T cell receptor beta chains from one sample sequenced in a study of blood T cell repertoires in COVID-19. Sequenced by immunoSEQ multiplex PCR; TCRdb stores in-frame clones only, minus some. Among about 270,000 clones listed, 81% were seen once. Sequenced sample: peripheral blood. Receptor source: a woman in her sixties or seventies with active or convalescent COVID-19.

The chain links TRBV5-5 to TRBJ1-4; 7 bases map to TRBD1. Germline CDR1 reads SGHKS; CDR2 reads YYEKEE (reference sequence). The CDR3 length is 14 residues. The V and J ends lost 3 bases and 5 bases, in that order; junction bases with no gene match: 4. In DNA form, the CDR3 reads TGTGCCAGCAGCTCGGGGACAGACAATGAAAAACTGTTTTTT. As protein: CASSSGTDNEKLFF.

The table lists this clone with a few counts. CDR3 region: CASSTSSGGDTQYF. The CDR3 DNA follows: TGTGCCAGCTCGACTAGTTCGGGGGGGGATACGCAGTATTTT. The chain employs TRBV3-1 (or the pseudogene TRBV3-2) and TRBJ2-3, with 8 bases matching TRBD2. Germline loops: CDR1 LGHDT, CDR2 YNNKEL (reference sequence). J was trimmed by 6 bases and V by 8 bases; bases with no gene match: 10. The CDR3 covers 14 residues.

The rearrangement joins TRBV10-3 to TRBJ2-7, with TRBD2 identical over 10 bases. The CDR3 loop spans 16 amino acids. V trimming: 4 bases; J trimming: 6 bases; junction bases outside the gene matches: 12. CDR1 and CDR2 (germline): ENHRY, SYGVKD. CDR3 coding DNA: TGTGCCATCAGTGCGGTCACCAGCGGGAGGGATAGCGAGCAGTACTTC. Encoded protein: CAISAVTSGRDSEQYF.

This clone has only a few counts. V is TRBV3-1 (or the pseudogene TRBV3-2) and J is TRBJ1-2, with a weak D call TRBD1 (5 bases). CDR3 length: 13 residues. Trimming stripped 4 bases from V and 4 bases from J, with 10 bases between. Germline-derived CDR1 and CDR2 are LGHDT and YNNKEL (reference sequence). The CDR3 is CASSPSGGYGYTF. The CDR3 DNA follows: TGTGCCAGCAGCCCTTCGGGGGGCTATGGCTACACCTTC.

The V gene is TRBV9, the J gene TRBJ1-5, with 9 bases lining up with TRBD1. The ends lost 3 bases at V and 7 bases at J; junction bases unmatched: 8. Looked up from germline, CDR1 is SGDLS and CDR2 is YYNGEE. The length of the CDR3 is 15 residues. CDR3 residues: CASSATGQGKQPQHF. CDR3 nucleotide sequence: TGTGCCAGCAGCGCGACGGGACAGGGAAAACAGCCCCAGCATTTT. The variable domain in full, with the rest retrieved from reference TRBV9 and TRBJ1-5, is DSGVTQTPKHLITATGQRVTLRCSPRSGDLSVYWYQQSLDQGLQFLIQYYNGEERAKGNILERFSAQQFPDLHSELNLSSLELGDSALYFCASSATGQGKQPQHFGDGTRLSIL.

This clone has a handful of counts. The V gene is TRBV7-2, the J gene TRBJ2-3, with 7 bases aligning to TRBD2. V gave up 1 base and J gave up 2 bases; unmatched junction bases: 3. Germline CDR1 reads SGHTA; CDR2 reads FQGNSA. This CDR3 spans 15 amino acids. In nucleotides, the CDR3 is TGTGCCAGCAGCTTAGGAAGCGGGACCACAGATACGCAGTATTTT. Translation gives CASSLGSGTTDTQYF.

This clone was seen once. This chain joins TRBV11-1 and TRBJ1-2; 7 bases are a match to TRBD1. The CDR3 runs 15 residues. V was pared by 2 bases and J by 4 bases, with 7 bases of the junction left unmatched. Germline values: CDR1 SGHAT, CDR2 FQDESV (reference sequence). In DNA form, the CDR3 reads TGTGCCAGCAGCTTAAACCCGACAGGGCTCTATGGCTACACCTTC. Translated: CASSLNPTGLYGYTF.

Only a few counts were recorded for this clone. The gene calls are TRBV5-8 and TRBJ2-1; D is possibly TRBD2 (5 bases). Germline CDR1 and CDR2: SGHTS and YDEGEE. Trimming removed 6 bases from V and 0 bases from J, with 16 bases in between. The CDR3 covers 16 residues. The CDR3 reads CASMMRSGHSYNEQFF. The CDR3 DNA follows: TGTGCCAGCATGATGAGGAGCGGTCACTCCTACAATGAGCAGTTCTTC. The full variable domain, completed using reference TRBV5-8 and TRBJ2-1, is EAGVTQSPTHLIKTRGQQATLRCSPISGHTSVYWYQQALGLGLQFLLWYDEGEERNRGNFPPRFSGRQFPNYSSELNVNALELEDSALYLCASMMRSGHSYNEQFFGPGTRLTVL.

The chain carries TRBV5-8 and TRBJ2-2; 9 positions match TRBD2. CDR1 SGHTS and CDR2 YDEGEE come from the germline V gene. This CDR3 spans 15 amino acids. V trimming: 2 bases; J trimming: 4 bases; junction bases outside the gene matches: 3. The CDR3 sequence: CASSFAGGSTGELFF. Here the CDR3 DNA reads TGTGCCAGCAGCTTTGCGGGGGGGTCCACCGGGGAGCTGTTTTTT.

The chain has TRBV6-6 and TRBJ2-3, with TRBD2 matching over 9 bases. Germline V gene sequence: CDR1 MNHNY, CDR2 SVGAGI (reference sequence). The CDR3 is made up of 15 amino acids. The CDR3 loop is CAIRSGGSPTDTQYF. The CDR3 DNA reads TGTGCGATAAGGAGCGGGGGGTCCCCCACAGATACGCAGTATTTT.

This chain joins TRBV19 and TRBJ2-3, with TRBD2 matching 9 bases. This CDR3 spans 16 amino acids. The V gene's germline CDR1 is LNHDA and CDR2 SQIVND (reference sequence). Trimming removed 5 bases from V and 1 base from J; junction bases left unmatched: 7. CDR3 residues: CASSPYPSGGTDTQYF. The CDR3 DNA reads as TGTGCCAGTAGTCCCTACCCTAGCGGGGGCACAGATACGCAGTATTTT.

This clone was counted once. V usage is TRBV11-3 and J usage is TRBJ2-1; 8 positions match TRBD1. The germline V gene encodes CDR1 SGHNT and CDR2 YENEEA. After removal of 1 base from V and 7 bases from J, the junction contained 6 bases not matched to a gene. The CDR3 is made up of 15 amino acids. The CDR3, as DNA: TGTGCCAGCAGCTTAGTCGGGACAGGACCAAATGAGCAGTTCTTC. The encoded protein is CASSLVGTGPNEQFF.

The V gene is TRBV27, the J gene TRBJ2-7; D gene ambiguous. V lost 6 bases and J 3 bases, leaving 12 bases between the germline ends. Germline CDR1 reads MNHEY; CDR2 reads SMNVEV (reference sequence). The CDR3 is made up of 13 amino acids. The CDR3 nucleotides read TGTGCCAGCAGGCCAATTAACAACTACGAGCAGTACTTC. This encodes CASRPINNYEQYF.

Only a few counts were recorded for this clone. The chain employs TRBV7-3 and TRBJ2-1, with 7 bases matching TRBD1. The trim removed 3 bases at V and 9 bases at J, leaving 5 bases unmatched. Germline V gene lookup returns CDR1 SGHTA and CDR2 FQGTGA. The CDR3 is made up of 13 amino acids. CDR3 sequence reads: CASSFDRAGEQFF. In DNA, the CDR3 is TGTGCCAGCAGCTTTGACAGGGCGGGTGAGCAGTTCTTC.

In DNA form, the CDR3 reads TGTGCCACCACCCCGTCCGGGACTAGCGAGCAGTACTTC. This translates into CATTPSGTSEQYF. J is TRBJ2-7 and V is TRBV28, with 8 bases lining up with TRBD2. This CDR3 comprises 13 residues. CDR1 is MDHEN and CDR2 is SYDVKM in the germline V gene. Trimming cost V 10 bases and J 6 bases; bases outside gene matches: 11.